This T cell receptor (beta chain) was identified in a study of blood T cells in healthy people across ages. On the study more broadly: Capturing about one barcoded beta molecule per two T cells was achieved by template switching. Study-wide results and caveats: No conclusive comparison of naive versus antigen-experienced cells was possible with unsorted PBMCs.

The second PCR ran about 6 to 12 cycles with a sample-barcoded 5' primer and J-beta primers. Every single cDNA molecule received a tag from a template-switch adaptor with 12 random nucleotides. TCRdb itself ran the 5' RACE reads through MiXCR, one entry per CDR3 protein. The repertoire holds about 290,000 distinct CDR3 sequences, with about 25% as singletons. V lost 2 bases, J lost 0 bases, and 12 bases lay in between. Germline-derived CDR1 and CDR2 are SEHNR and FQNEAQ (reference sequence). The CDR3 runs to 16 residues. This clonotype showed up many times. Its antigen is still unknown. This sequence joins TRBV7-9 and TRBJ2-3; D perhaps matches TRBD2 (6 bases). The source of this sequence is a woman aged 65 to 85 in good health. Sequencing input: blood. CDR3 coding DNA: TGTGCCAGCAGCTTAAGCCAGGGACTCAGCACAGATACGCAGTATTTT. It encodes CASSLSQGLSTDTQYF.